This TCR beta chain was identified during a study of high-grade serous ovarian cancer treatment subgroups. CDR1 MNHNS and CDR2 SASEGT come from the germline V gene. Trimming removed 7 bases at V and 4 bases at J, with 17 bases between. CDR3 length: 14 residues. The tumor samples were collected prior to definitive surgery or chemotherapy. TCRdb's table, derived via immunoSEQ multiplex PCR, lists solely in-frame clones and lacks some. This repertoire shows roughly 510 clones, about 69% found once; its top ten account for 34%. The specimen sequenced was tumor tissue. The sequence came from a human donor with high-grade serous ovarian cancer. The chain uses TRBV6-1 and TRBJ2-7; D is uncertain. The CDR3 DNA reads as TGTGCCAGCACCCGCGAACCAACGGGTTACGAGCAGTACTTC. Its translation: CASTREPTGYEQYF.